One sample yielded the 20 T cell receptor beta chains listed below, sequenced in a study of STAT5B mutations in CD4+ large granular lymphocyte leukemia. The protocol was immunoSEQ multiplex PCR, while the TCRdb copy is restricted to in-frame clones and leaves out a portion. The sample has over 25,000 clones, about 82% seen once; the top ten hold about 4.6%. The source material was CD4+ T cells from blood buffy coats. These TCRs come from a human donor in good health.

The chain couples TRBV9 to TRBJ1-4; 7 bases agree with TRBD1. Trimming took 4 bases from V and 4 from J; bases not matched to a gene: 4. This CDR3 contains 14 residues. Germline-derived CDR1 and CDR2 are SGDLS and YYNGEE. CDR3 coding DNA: TGTGCCAGCAGCATGGGACAGCTTAATGAAAAACTGTTTTTT. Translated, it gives CASSMGQLNEKLFF. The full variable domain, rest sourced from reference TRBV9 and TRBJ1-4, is DSGVTQTPKHLITATGQRVTLRCSPRSGDLSVYWYQQSLDQGLQFLIQYYNGEERAKGNILERFSAQQFPDLHSELNLSSLELGDSALYFCASSMGQLNEKLFFGSGTQLSVL.

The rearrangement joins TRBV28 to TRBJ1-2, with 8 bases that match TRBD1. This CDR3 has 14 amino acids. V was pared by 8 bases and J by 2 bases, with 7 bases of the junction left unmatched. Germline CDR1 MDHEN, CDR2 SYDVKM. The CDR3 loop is CASLYSGGNYGYTF. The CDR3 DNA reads TGTGCCAGCCTCTACTCAGGGGGCAACTATGGCTACACCTTC.

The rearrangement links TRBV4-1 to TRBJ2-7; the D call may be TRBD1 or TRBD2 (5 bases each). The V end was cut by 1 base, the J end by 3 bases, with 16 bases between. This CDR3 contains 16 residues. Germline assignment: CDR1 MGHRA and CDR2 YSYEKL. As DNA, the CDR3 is TGCGCCAGCAGCCAAGGGGACCAGCCCCCCTACTACGAGCAGTACTTC. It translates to CASSQGDQPPYYEQYF.

CDR3 nucleotide sequence: TGCAGCGCCACCTCTAGCAATGAGCAGTTCTTC. Amino acid sequence: CSATSSNEQFF. The chain uses TRBV29-1 and TRBJ2-1; no clear D gene. Germline CDR1 SQVTM, CDR2 ANQGSEA. The CDR3 is 11 amino acids. Trimming left V 7 bases short and J 6 bases short, with 10 bases between.

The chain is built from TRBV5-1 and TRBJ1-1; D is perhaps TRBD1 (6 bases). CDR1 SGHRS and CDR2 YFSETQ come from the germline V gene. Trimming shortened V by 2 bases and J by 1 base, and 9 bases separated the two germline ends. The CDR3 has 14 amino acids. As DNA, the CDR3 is TGCGCCAGCAGCTTTCAGGGGCAGAACACTGAAGCTTTCTTT. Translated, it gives CASSFQGQNTEAFF.

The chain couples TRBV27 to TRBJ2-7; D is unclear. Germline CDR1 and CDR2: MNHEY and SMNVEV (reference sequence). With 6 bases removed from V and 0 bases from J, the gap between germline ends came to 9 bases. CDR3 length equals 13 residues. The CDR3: CASRSQNSYEQYF. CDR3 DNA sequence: TGTGCCAGCAGATCACAGAACTCCTACGAGCAGTACTTC.

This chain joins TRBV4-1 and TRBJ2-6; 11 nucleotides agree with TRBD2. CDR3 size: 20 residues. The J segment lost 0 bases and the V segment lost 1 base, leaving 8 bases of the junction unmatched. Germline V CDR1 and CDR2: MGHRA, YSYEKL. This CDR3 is CASSQAPLAGVSSGANVLTF. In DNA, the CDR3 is TGCGCCAGCAGCCAAGCGCCACTAGCGGGAGTGTCCTCTGGGGCCAACGTCCTGACTTTC.

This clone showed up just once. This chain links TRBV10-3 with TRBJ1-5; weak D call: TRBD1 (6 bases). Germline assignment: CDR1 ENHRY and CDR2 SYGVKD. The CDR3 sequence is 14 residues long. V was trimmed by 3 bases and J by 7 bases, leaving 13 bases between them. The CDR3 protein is CAISEQGGEQPQHF. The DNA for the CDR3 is TGTGCCATCAGTGAACAGGGAGGGGAACAGCCCCAGCATTTT.

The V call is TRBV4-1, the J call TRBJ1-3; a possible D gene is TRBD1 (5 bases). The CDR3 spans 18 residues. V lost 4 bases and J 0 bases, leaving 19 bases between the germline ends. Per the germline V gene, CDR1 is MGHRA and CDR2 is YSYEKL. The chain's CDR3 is CASSLTNAGGISGNTIYF. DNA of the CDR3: TGCGCCAGCAGCCTAACCAATGCGGGGGGAATCTCTGGAAACACCATATATTTT.

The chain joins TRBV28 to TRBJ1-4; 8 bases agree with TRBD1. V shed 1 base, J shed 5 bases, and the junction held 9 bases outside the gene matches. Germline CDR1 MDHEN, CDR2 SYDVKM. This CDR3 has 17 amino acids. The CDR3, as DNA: TGTGCCAGCAGTTTATCATCGACAGGGGCACTGAATGAAAAACTGTTTTTT. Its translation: CASSLSSTGALNEKLFF.

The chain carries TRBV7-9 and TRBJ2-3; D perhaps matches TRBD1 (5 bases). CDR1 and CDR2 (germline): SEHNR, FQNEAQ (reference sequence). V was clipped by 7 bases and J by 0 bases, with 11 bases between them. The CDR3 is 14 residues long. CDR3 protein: CASTSGFSTDTQYF. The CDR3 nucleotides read TGTGCCAGCACCTCAGGGTTTAGCACAGATACGCAGTATTTT.

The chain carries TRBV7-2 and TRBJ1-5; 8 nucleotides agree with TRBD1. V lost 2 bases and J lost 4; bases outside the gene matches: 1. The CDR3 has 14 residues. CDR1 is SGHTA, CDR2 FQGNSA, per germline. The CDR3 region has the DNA TGTGCCAGCAGCTTAAGACAGGGGAATCAGCCCCAGCATTTT. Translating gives CASSLRQGNQPQHF.

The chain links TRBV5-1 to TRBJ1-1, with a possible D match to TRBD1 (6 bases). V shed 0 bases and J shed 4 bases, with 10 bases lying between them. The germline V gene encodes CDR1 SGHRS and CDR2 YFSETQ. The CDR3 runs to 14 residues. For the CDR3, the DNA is TGCGCCAGCAGCTTGGGGGGACAAATCACTGAAGCTTTCTTT. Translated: CASSLGGQITEAFF.

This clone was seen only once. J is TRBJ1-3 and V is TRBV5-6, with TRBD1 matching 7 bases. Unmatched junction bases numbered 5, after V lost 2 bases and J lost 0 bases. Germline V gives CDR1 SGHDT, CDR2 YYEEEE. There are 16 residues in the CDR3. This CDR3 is CASSFWDSRSGNTIYF. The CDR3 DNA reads TGTGCCAGCAGCTTTTGGGACAGCCGCTCTGGAAACACCATATATTTT.

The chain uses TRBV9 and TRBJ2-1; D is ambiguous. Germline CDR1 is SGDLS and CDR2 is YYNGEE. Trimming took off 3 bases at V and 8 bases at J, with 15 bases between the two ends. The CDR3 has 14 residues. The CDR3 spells CASSAMWSKDEQFF. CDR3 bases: TGTGCCAGCAGCGCAATGTGGAGCAAGGATGAGCAGTTCTTC. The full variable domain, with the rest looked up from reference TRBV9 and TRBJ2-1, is DSGVTQTPKHLITATGQRVTLRCSPRSGDLSVYWYQQSLDQGLQFLIQYYNGEERAKGNILERFSAQQFPDLHSELNLSSLELGDSALYFCASSAMWSKDEQFFGPGTRLTVL.

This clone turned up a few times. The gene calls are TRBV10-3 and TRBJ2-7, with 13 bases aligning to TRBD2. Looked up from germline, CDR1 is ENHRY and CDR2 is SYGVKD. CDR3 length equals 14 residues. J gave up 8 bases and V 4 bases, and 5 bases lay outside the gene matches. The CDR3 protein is CAISGLAGGPKQYF. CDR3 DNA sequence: TGTGCCATCAGTGGACTAGCGGGGGGCCCTAAGCAGTACTTC.

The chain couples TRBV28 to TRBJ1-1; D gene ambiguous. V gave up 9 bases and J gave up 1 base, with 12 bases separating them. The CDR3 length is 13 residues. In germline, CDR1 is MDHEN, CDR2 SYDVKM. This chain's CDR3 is CASAPLPNTEAFF. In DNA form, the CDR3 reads TGTGCCAGTGCCCCGCTTCCGAACACTGAAGCTTTCTTT.

The CDR3 spells CASSLEAAYNEQFF. The DNA of the CDR3 is TGCGCCAGCAGCTTGGAAGCGGCATACAATGAGCAGTTCTTC. The rearrangement uses TRBV5-1 and TRBJ2-1; D might be TRBD2 (5 bases). Per germline, CDR1 SGHRS and CDR2 YFSETQ. The CDR3 covers 14 residues. The V end was cut by 0 bases, the J end by 4 bases, with 8 bases between.

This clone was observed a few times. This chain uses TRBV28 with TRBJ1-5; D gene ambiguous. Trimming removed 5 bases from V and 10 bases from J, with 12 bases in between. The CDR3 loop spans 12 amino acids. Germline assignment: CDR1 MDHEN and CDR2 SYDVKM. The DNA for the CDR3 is TGTGCCAGCAGTACCCCCCTGCTACCCCAGCATTTT. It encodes CASSTPLLPQHF.

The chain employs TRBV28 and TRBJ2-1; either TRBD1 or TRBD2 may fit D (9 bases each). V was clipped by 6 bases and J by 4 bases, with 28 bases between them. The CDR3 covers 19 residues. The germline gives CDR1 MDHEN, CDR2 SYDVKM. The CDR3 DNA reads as TGTGCCAGCAGAGAGAGGACAGGGGTTAGCGGGAGCTCGTACAATGAGCAGTTCTTC. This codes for CASRERTGVSGSSYNEQFF.